Listed below are T cell receptor beta chains from one sample, sequenced in a study of shared clonotypes between healthy human individuals. The method was immunoSEQ multiplex PCR; TCRdb's version includes in-frame clones alone and lacks a portion of them. The table has more than 1.2 million clones, 97% to 99% seen once. Sequences were obtained from naive CD4+ T cells sorted from blood. These TCRs come from a man younger than 40 in good health. Each CDR3 is given with its conserved first and last residue. Each record gives: CDR3 length, V gene, D gene, J gene, CDR3 DNA, CDR3 protein. The D gene is left open where the match is weak.

len: 13; v_gene: TRBV28; d_gene: .; j_gene: TRBJ2-2; CDR3nt: TGTGCCAGCAGGAGACCCGCCACCGGGGAGCTGTTTTTT; CDR3aa: CASRRPATGELFF
len: 15; v_gene: TRBV6-5; d_gene: .; j_gene: TRBJ1-1; CDR3nt: TGTGCCAGCAGTTTGAGAGTGAGGGTGAACACTGAAGCTTTCTTT; CDR3aa: CASSLRVRVNTEAFF
len: 14; v_gene: TRBV6-5; d_gene: TRBD1; j_gene: TRBJ1-5; CDR3nt: TGTGCCAGCAGACCACAGGGGTTTTTTCAGCCCCAGCATTTT; CDR3aa: CASRPQGFFQPQHF
len: 13; v_gene: TRBV18; d_gene: TRBD1; j_gene: TRBJ2-7; CDR3nt: TGTGCCAGCTCCGGGACAGGAGGAGTTGAGGAGTACTTC; CDR3aa: CASSGTGGVEEYF
len: 14; v_gene: TRBV6-5; d_gene: .; j_gene: TRBJ2-7; CDR3nt: TGTGCCACCTCCGCTCATAGGGGGACCTACGAGCAGTACTTC; CDR3aa: CATSAHRGTYEQYF
len: 15; v_gene: TRBV5-1; d_gene: TRBD1; j_gene: TRBJ2-1; CDR3nt: TGCGCCAGCGGGCGGGCAGGGGGCAGTTACAATGAGCAGTTCTTC; CDR3aa: CASGRAGGSYNEQFF
len: 17; v_gene: TRBV7-2; d_gene: .; j_gene: TRBJ1-5; CDR3nt: TGTGCCAGCAGCTTAGCGGTAGGGAATATCCAATTTCAGCCCCAGCATTTT; CDR3aa: CASSLAVGNIQFQPQHF
len: 16; v_gene: TRBV7-8; d_gene: TRBD1; j_gene: TRBJ2-2; CDR3nt: TGTGCCAGCAGCGCGGACAGGGGGCTTAGCACCGGGGAGCTGTTTTTT; CDR3aa: CASSADRGLSTGELFF
len: 13; v_gene: TRBV13; d_gene: .; j_gene: TRBJ2-3; CDR3nt: TGTGCCAGCAGCTTCCGGGAAACGGATACGCAGTATTTT; CDR3aa: CASSFRETDTQYF
len: 16; v_gene: TRBV11-3; d_gene: TRBD1; j_gene: TRBJ2-7; CDR3nt: TGTGCCAGCAGCCAATCGACCGGGACAGGGGTTGATGAGCAGTACTTC; CDR3aa: CASSQSTGTGVDEQYF
len: 14; v_gene: TRBV5-1; d_gene: .; j_gene: TRBJ2-4; CDR3nt: TGCGCCAGCAGCGGGAGTCGACAGGAAAACATTCAGTACTTC; CDR3aa: CASSGSRQENIQYF
len: 15; v_gene: TRBV5-4; d_gene: TRBD2; j_gene: TRBJ2-1; CDR3nt: TGTGCCAGCAGCTTGCGGACTAGCGGGCTAAATGAGCAGTTCTTC; CDR3aa: CASSLRTSGLNEQFF
len: 14; v_gene: TRBV5-1; d_gene: .; j_gene: TRBJ2-3; CDR3nt: TGCGCCAGCAGCTTGGATAGATTAACATTGTGGCAGTATTTT; CDR3aa: CASSLDRLTLWQYF
len: 14; v_gene: TRBV10-1; d_gene: TRBD2; j_gene: TRBJ2-1; CDR3nt: TGCGCCAGCAGTGAATCCCCGGGGGGCAATGAGCAGTTCTTC; CDR3aa: CASSESPGGNEQFF
len: 13; v_gene: TRBV12-5; d_gene: .; j_gene: TRBJ1-1; CDR3nt: TGTGCTAGTGGTAGGGGACAAAACACTGAAGCTTTCTTT; CDR3aa: CASGRGQNTEAFF
len: 16; v_gene: TRBV25-1; d_gene: .; j_gene: TRBJ2-4; CDR3nt: TGTGCCAGCAGGCCCTCAAAAGGGGTTTTCGGAAACATTCAGTACTTC; CDR3aa: CASRPSKGVFGNIQYF
len: 13; v_gene: TRBV15; d_gene: .; j_gene: TRBJ1-1; CDR3nt: TGTGCCACCAGCAGCCGATACGACACTGAAGCTTTCTTT; CDR3aa: CATSSRYDTEAFF
len: 17; v_gene: TRBV5-1; d_gene: .; j_gene: TRBJ2-6; CDR3nt: TGCGCCAGCAGCTTGACCCTGACGGCGGGCGGGGCCAACGTCCTGACTTTC; CDR3aa: CASSLTLTAGGANVLTF